Shown below are 30 T cell receptor beta chains from a single sample sequenced in a study of pediatric ulcerative colitis. The data were produced by immunoSEQ multiplex PCR, yet TCRdb's version contains in-frame clones alone and is incomplete. The sample has under 50,000 clones, around 78% seen once. The rectum was sampled with one to two pinch biopsies at colonoscopy. Sequenced input: gut tissue. The origin of the receptors is a girl between 10 and 17 years old with moderate ulcerative colitis.

V and J are TRBV2 and TRBJ1-1; D remains ambiguous. The CDR3 contains 13 residues. The V end lost 4 bases, the J end lost 5 bases, and 11 bases lay between the germline ends. Germline CDR1 reads SNHLY; CDR2 reads FYNNEI. The CDR3 spells CASSAGLWTEAFF. The CDR3 nucleotides read TGTGCCAGCAGTGCGGGGTTGTGGACTGAAGCTTTCTTT.

This chain uses TRBV7-9 with TRBJ1-1; D remains ambiguous. The germline V gene encodes CDR1 SEHNR and CDR2 FQNEAQ (reference sequence). The CDR3 is 15 residues long. Trimming left V 3 bases short and J 0 bases short, with 11 bases between. Written as DNA, the CDR3 is TGTGCCAGCAGCTTTGGTCAGAACATGAACACTGAAGCTTTCTTT. It translates to CASSFGQNMNTEAFF.

The chain is built from TRBV18 and TRBJ2-7, with D perhaps TRBD2 (6 bases). This CDR3 is built from 18 residues. Trimming took 3 bases from V and 4 from J, leaving 25 bases between them. Looked up from germline, CDR1 is KGHSH and CDR2 is LQKENI. CDR3 sequence: CASSPYPTGTAYTYEQYF. CDR3 nucleotide sequence: TGTGCCAGCTCACCGTATCCGACCGGGACTGCTTATACATACGAGCAGTACTTC.

The chain recombines TRBV15 with TRBJ1-2, with 7 bases matching TRBD1. Germline-derived CDR1 and CDR2 are LNHNV and YYDKDF (reference sequence). The CDR3 is 16 residues long. Trimming at V came to 3 bases and at J to 9 bases, leaving 16 bases not matched to a gene. As DNA, the CDR3 is TGTGCCACCAGCAGCCTCCGGGACAGCTGTTGGGGGTGCTACACCTTC. Translated, it gives CATSSLRDSCWGCYTF. Using reference TRBV15 and TRBJ1-2 for the parts outside the CDR3, the full variable domain is DAMVIQNPRYQVTQFGKPVTLSCSQTLNHNVMYWYQQKSSQAPKLLFHYYDKDFNNEADTPDNFQSRRPNTSFCFLDIRSPGLGDTAMYLCATSSLRDSCWGCYTFGSGTRLTVV.

The chain links TRBV28 to TRBJ2-1; D is undetermined. CDR3 length equals 13 residues. The V gene lost 7 bases and the J gene lost 4 bases, with 11 bases spanning the gap. Looked up from germline, CDR1 is MDHEN and CDR2 is SYDVKM. As DNA, the CDR3 is TGTGCCAGCATCGACCCTCCGTACAATGAGCAGTTCTTC. Protein sequence: CASIDPPYNEQFF.

The gene calls are TRBV6-5 and TRBJ2-7, with 12 nucleotides matching TRBD2. CDR1 and CDR2 from the germline V gene are MNHEY and SVGAGI. The CDR3 has 15 amino acids. V dropped 5 bases and J dropped 7; count of bases not matched to a gene: 9. CDR3 DNA: TGTGCCAGCAGTATCGGACTAGCGGGATTACGTGAGCAGTACTTC. It encodes CASSIGLAGLREQYF.

V usage is TRBV5-4 and J usage is TRBJ2-5; 7 nucleotides line up with TRBD2. J was trimmed by 3 bases and V by 4 bases; bases with no gene match: 6. This CDR3 comprises 14 residues. Germline CDR1 is SGHNT and CDR2 is YYREEE (reference sequence). The CDR3 spells CASSPQRGEETQYF. The CDR3, as DNA: TGTGCCAGCAGCCCCCAGCGGGGCGAAGAGACCCAGTACTTC.

Concerning this clone: Within the sample, other DNA sequences also encode this same CDR3. This chain connects TRBV19 to TRBJ2-7; 7 bases map to TRBD2. V dropped 0 bases and J dropped 4; count of bases not matched to a gene: 6. The CDR3 runs to 15 residues. From germline, CDR1 is LNHDA and CDR2 SQIVND (reference sequence). The CDR3 coding sequence is TGTGCCAGTAGTATAGAAGGCGGGAGAACGTACGAGCAGTACTTC. Its translation: CASSIEGGRTYEQYF.

The rearrangement uses TRBV5-1 and TRBJ2-7; a possible D gene is TRBD1 (6 bases). Germline V CDR1 and CDR2: SGHRS, YFSETQ. Trimming left V 4 bases short and J 3 bases short, with 20 bases between. CDR3 length equals 16 residues. CDR3 DNA sequence: TGCGCCAGCAGCGAATCGACAGGTTCCCTTCTCTACGAGCAGTACTTC. Its protein product is CASSESTGSLLYEQYF.

The V gene is TRBV7-2, the J gene TRBJ1-6; D is ambiguous. Between the trimmed V and J ends, which lost 1 base and 0 bases, there was a span of 7 bases. The CDR3 contains 16 residues. Germline V gene lookup returns CDR1 SGHTA and CDR2 FQGNSA. The CDR3 loop is CASSLVRGSYNSPLHF. In nucleotides, the CDR3 is TGTGCCAGCAGCTTAGTCCGGGGCTCCTATAATTCACCCCTCCACTTT. The full variable domain, with the rest looked up from reference TRBV7-2 and TRBJ1-6, is GAGVSQSPSNKVTEKGKDVELRCDPISGHTALYWYRQSLGQGLEFLIYFQGNSAPDKSGLPSDRFSAERTGGSVSTLTIQRTQQEDSAVYLCASSLVRGSYNSPLHFGNGTRLTVT.

V gene TRBV5-1 combines with J gene TRBJ1-4; no clear D. Germline V gene sequence: CDR1 SGHRS, CDR2 YFSETQ. Trimming left V 0 bases short and J 7 bases short, with 13 bases between. This CDR3 comprises 15 residues. CDR3 loop: CASSLDGDESEKLFF. The CDR3 DNA reads as TGCGCCAGCAGCTTGGACGGAGACGAGAGTGAAAAACTGTTTTTT.

The chain employs TRBV19 and TRBJ1-5, with D unresolved. Trimming left V 3 bases short and J 7 bases short, with 13 bases between. CDR1 is LNHDA and CDR2 is SQIVND in the germline V gene (reference sequence). The CDR3 spans 14 residues. CDR3 nucleotides: TGTGCCAGTAGTATTCCAGCGGCTAACCAGCCCCAGCATTTT. Its translation is CASSIPAANQPQHF.

The CDR3 sequence is CASSELQGLSYEQYF. In DNA, the CDR3 is TGCGCCAGCAGTGAGCTACAGGGCCTCTCCTACGAGCAGTACTTC. The V gene is TRBV10-2, the J gene TRBJ2-7, with D tentatively TRBD1 (6 bases). The CDR3 has 15 amino acids. Trimming took off 2 bases at V and 0 bases at J, with 11 bases between the two ends. The germline V gene encodes CDR1 WSHSY and CDR2 SAAADI.

J is TRBJ2-1 and V is TRBV5-1; unclear D gene. Germline values: CDR1 SGHRS, CDR2 YFSETQ. Trimming cost V 3 bases and J 9 bases, with 16 bases left between them. The CDR3 has 14 residues. Here the CDR3 DNA reads TGCGCCAGCAGCTCGCACCCGGGCTCCAGTGAGCAGTTCTTC. This sequence encodes CASSSHPGSSEQFF. Full variable domain (missing parts from reference TRBV5-1 and TRBJ2-1): KAGVTQTPRYLIKTRGQQVTLSCSPISGHRSVSWYQQTPGQGLQFLFEYFSETQRNKGNFPGRFSGRQFSNSRSEMNVSTLELGDSALYLCASSSHPGSSEQFFGPGTRLTVL.

The chain's CDR3 is CASSLDREATPLHF. CDR3 DNA: TGTGCCAGCAGCTTGGACAGGGAGGCTACACCCCTCCACTTT. This sequence joins TRBV7-8 and TRBJ1-6; 8 nucleotides line up with TRBD1. Per germline, CDR1 SGHVS and CDR2 FQNEAQ. This CDR3 is 14 amino acids long. J lost 11 bases, V lost 3 bases, and 6 bases had no gene match. The full variable domain, with the rest looked up from reference TRBV7-8 and TRBJ1-6, is GAGVSQSPRYKVAKRGQDVALRCDPISGHVSLFWYQQALGQGPEFLTYFQNEAQLDKSGLPSDRFFAERPEGSVSTLKIQRTQQEDSAVYLCASSLDREATPLHFGNGTRLTVT.

The chain couples TRBV6-5 to TRBJ1-2; D is perhaps TRBD1 (5 bases). Per germline, CDR1 MNHEY and CDR2 SVGAGI. The V end lost 6 bases, the J end lost 9 bases, and 20 bases lay between the germline ends. The CDR3 is made up of 14 amino acids. CDR3 coding DNA: TGTGCCAGCAGCGACGGGACCTCGTGGGCTAGCTACACCTTC. Translating gives CASSDGTSWASYTF.

Comment on this clone: At one of its ends the junction is not consistent with the germline gene, which may arise from a read error. Other DNA variants within this sample encode the same CDR3. The rearrangement uses TRBV15 and TRBJ1-1, with TRBD1 identical over 9 bases. Germline V gives CDR1 LNHNV, CDR2 YYDKDF (reference sequence). The CDR3 contains 15 residues. CDR3 sequence (DNA): TGTGCCACCAGCAGAGGGTTAACAGGGGGCACTGAAGCTTTCTTC. Its protein product is CATSRGLTGGTEAFF.

V usage is TRBV4-3 and J usage is TRBJ2-7; D uncertain. Trimming shortened V by 1 base and J by 0 bases, and 7 bases separated the two germline ends. The CDR3 length is 14 residues. In germline, CDR1 is LGHNA, CDR2 YSLEER. In DNA, the CDR3 is TGCGCCAGCAGCCAAGCCTCGACCTCCTACGAGCAGTACTTC. Its protein product is CASSQASTSYEQYF.

The table lists this clone with a few counts. The chain combines TRBV6-1 with TRBJ2-1; D is unclear. V lost 1 base to trimming and J lost 3 bases, with 10 bases between them. Germline CDR1 and CDR2: MNHNS and SASEGT. There are 15 residues in the CDR3. The CDR3: CASSEEVRNYNEQFF. CDR3 coding DNA: TGTGCCAGCAGTGAAGAAGTCAGAAACTACAATGAGCAGTTCTTC.

The rearrangement uses TRBV19 and TRBJ1-2, with D hard to call. Looked up from germline, CDR1 is LNHDA and CDR2 is SQIVND (reference sequence). This CDR3 spans 14 amino acids. Trimming stripped 5 bases from V and 2 bases from J, with 12 bases between. DNA for the CDR3: TGTGCCAGTAGTTCCCGAGAAGCAAACTATGGCTACACCTTC. It encodes CASSSREANYGYTF. The whole variable domain, filled in from reference TRBV19 and TRBJ1-2, reads DGGITQSPKYLFRKEGQNVTLSCEQNLNHDAMYWYRQDPGQGLRLIYYSQIVNDFQKGDIAEGYSVSREKKESFPLTVTSAQKNPTAFYLCASSSREANYGYTFGSGTRLTVV.

The gene calls are TRBV7-3 and TRBJ2-3; 9 bases align to TRBD2. This CDR3 is 15 amino acids long. Germline CDR1 SGHTA, CDR2 FQGTGA. V gave up 8 bases and J gave up 6 bases; unmatched junction bases: 12. The CDR3 nucleotides read TGTGCCAGCGGAGGTAGCGGGGGTAGTTGGGATACGCAGTATTTT. Protein: CASGGSGGSWDTQYF.

V is TRBV5-8 and J is TRBJ2-7; D uncertain. The V gene lost 4 bases and the J gene lost 4 bases, with 15 bases spanning the gap. CDR1 and CDR2 (germline): SGHTS, YDEGEE. The CDR3 is 14 residues long. Here the CDR3 DNA reads TGTGCCAGCAGCCCTCACGGTAGGGCATACGAGCAGTACTTC. Encoded protein: CASSPHGRAYEQYF.

The chain links TRBV7-3 to TRBJ1-1, with D perhaps matching TRBD1 (5 bases). The CDR3 consists of 13 residues. Germline V gene lookup returns CDR1 SGHTA and CDR2 FQGTGA. The germline V and J ends were trimmed by 5 bases and 5 bases, with 12 bases remaining between them. In DNA form, the CDR3 reads TGTGCCAGCAGCGGCGGATGGGGGACTGAAGCTTTCTTT. It encodes CASSGGWGTEAFF. Using reference TRBV7-3 and TRBJ1-1 for the parts outside the CDR3, the full variable domain is GAGVSQTPSNKVTEKGKYVELRCDPISGHTALYWYRQSLGQGPEFLIYFQGTGAADDSGLPNDRFFAVRPEGSVSTLKIQRTERGDSAVYLCASSGGWGTEAFFGQGTRLTVV.

This chain's CDR3 is CASSRGLWNTEAFF. The CDR3 region has the DNA TGTGCCAGCAGTCGGGGTCTGTGGAACACTGAAGCTTTCTTT. The chain recombines TRBV5-6 with TRBJ1-1, with D unclear. The germline V and J ends were trimmed by 5 bases and 1 base, with 12 bases remaining between them. CDR3 size: 14 residues. In germline, CDR1 is SGHDT, CDR2 YYEEEE.

The V gene is TRBV4-3, the J gene TRBJ2-3, with D possibly TRBD1 on 6 matching bases. The CDR3 contains 15 residues. V shed 0 bases and J shed 1 base, with 8 bases lying between them. Germline V gene lookup returns CDR1 LGHNA and CDR2 YSLEER. CDR3 region: CASSQDGGGTDTQYF. CDR3 nucleotides: TGCGCCAGCAGCCAAGATGGGGGCGGCACAGATACGCAGTATTTT.

The rearrangement uses TRBV7-2 and TRBJ2-1, with 13 bases aligning to TRBD2. The V gene end was trimmed by 3 bases and the J gene end by 10 bases; junction bases not matched to a gene: 12. Germline V gives CDR1 SGHTA, CDR2 FQGNSA. The CDR3 consists of 17 residues. The CDR3: CASSFVQLAGGLLEQFF. In nucleotides, the CDR3 is TGTGCCAGCAGCTTCGTACAACTAGCGGGAGGGTTATTGGAGCAGTTCTTC.

The rearrangement joins TRBV28 to TRBJ2-1, with D possibly being TRBD2 (5 bases). Germline V gives CDR1 MDHEN, CDR2 SYDVKM. The CDR3 is 17 residues long. V lost 3 bases to trimming and J lost 6 bases, with 21 bases between them. The CDR3 region has the DNA TGTGCCAGCAGTTTCTGGAGGAGTAGCGACCGAGGCAATGAGCAGTTCTTC. This encodes CASSFWRSSDRGNEQFF.

This chain uses TRBV29-1 with TRBJ2-1; 8 nucleotides match TRBD2. Germline V CDR1 and CDR2: SQVTM, ANQGSEA. The CDR3 spans 14 residues. The V gene end was trimmed by 7 bases and the J gene end by 7 bases; junction bases not matched to a gene: 12. CDR3 residues: CSGEAGVGSNEQFF. The CDR3 DNA sequence: TGCAGCGGCGAAGCGGGAGTGGGCTCTAATGAGCAGTTCTTC.

About this clone: The junction shows a germline mismatch at one end, possibly a read error. The chain couples TRBV28 to TRBJ2-5, with a tentative D call TRBD2 (6 bases). Germline V CDR1 and CDR2: MDHEN, SYDVKM. This CDR3 has 15 residues. The chain's CDR3 is CASTLPGLREETQYF. CDR3 DNA: TGTGCCAGCACTTTACCGGGACTCCGGGAAGAGACCCAGTACTTC.

The V and J genes are TRBV19 and TRBJ2-3, with 7 positions matching TRBD2. Germline V gene lookup returns CDR1 LNHDA and CDR2 SQIVND (reference sequence). Trimming at V came to 6 bases and at J to 2 bases, leaving 5 bases not matched to a gene. The CDR3 is 14 amino acids. CDR3 in amino acids: CASRAGPYTDTQYF. The CDR3 DNA reads TGTGCCAGTAGAGCGGGGCCCTACACAGATACGCAGTATTTT.